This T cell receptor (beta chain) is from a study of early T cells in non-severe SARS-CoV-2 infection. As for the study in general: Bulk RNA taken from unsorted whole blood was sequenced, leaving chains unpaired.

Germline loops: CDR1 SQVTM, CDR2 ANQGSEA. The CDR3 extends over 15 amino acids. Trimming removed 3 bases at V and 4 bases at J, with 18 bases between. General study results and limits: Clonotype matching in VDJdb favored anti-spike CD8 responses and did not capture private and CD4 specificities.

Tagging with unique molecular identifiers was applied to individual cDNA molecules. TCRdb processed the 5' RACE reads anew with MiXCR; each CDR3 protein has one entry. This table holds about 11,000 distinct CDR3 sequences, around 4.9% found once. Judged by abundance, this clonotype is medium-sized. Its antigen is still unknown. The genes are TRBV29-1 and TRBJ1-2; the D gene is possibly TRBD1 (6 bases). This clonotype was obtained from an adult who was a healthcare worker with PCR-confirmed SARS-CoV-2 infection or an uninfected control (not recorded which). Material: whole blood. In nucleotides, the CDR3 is TGCAGCGTTGAGGGGGCAGCTTCTTCCCTCTATGGCTACACCTTC. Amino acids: CSVEGAASSLYGYTF. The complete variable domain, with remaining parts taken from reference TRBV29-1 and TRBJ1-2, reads SAVISQKPSRDICQRGTSLTIQCQVDSQVTMMFWYRQQPGQSLTLIATANQGSEATYESGFVIDKFPISRPNLTFSTLTVSNMSPEDSSIYLCSVEGAASSLYGYTFGSGTRLTVV.